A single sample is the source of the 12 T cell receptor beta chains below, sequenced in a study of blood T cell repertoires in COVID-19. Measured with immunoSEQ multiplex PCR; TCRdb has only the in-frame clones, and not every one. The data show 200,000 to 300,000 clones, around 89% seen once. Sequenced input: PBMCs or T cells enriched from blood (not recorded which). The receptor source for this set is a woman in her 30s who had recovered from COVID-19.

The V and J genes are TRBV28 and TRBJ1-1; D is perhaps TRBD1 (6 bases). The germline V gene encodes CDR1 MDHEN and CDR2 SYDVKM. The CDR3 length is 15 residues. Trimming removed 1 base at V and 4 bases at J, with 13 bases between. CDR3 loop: CASSLLGATGTEAFF. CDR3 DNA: TGTGCCAGCAGTTTATTGGGGGCCACGGGCACTGAAGCTTTCTTT. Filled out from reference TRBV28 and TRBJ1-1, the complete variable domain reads DVKVTQSSRYLVKRTGEKVFLECVQDMDHENMFWYRQDPGLGLRLIYFSYDVKMKEKGDIPEGYSVSREKKERFSLILESASTNQTSMYLCASSLLGATGTEAFFGQGTRLTVV.

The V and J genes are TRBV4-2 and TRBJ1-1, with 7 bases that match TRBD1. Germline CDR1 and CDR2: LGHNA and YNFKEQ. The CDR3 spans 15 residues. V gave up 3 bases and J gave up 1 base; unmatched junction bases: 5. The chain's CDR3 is CASSQTGTANTEAFF. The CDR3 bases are TGTGCCAGCAGCCAGACAGGGACAGCGAACACTGAAGCTTTCTTT.

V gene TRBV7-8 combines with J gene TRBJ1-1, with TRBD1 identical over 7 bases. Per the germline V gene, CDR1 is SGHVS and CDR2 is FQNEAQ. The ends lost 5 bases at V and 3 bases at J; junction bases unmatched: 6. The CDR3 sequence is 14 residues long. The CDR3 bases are TGTGCCAGCAGCCAACGGGACAGCTACACTGAAGCTTTCTTT. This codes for CASSQRDSYTEAFF.

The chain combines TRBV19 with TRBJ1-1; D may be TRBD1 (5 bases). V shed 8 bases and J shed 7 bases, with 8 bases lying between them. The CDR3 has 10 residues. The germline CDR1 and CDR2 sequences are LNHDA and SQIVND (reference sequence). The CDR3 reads CASGHFEAFF. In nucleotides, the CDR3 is TGTGCCAGTGGACACTTTGAAGCTTTCTTT.

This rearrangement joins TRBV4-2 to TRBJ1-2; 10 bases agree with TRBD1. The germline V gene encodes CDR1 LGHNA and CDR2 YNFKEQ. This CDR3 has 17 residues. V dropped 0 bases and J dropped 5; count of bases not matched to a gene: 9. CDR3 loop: CASSQDSPDRGLYGYTF. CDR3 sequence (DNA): TGTGCCAGCAGCCAAGATTCCCCCGACAGGGGGCTTTATGGCTACACCTTC.

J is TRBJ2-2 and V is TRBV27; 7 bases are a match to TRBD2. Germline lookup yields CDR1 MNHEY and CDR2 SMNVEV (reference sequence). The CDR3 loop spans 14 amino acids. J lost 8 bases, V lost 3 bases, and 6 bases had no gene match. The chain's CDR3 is CASSFSGGTGELFF. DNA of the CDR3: TGTGCCAGCAGTTTTTCCGGGGGGACGGGGGAGCTGTTTTTT.

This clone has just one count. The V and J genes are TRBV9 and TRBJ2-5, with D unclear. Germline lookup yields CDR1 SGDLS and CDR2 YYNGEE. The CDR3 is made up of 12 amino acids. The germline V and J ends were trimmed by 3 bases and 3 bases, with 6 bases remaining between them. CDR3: CASSGLEETQYF. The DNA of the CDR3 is TGTGCCAGCAGCGGATTAGAAGAGACCCAGTACTTC.

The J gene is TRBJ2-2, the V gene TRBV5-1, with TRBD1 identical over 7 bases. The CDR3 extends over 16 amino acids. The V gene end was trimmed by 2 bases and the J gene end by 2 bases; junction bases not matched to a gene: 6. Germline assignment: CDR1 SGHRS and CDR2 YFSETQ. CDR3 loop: CASSFNRQGNTGELFF. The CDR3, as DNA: TGCGCCAGCAGCTTCAACAGACAGGGCAACACCGGGGAGCTGTTTTTT.

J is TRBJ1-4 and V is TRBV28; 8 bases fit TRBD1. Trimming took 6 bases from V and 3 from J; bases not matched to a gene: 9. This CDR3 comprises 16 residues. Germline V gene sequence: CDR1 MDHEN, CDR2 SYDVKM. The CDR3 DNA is TGTGCCAGCAGCTCAGGGGGCTTGATTGCTAATGAAAAACTGTTTTTT. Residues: CASSSGGLIANEKLFF. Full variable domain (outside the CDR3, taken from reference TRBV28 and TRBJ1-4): DVKVTQSSRYLVKRTGEKVFLECVQDMDHENMFWYRQDPGLGLRLIYFSYDVKMKEKGDIPEGYSVSREKKERFSLILESASTNQTSMYLCASSSGGLIANEKLFFGSGTQLSVL.

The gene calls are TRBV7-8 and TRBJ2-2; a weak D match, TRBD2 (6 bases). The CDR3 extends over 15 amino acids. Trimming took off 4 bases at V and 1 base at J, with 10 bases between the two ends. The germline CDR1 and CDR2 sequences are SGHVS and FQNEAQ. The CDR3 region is CASSSRGGNTGELFF. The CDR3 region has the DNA TGTGCCAGCAGCTCAAGGGGAGGGAACACCGGGGAGCTGTTTTTT.

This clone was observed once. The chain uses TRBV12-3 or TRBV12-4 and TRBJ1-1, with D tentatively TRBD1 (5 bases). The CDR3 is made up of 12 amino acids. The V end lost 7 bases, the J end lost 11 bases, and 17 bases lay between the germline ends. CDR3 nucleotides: TGTGCCAGCAAAGAGGGAGGGGCTGGGGCTTTCTTT. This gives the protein CASKEGGAGAFF.

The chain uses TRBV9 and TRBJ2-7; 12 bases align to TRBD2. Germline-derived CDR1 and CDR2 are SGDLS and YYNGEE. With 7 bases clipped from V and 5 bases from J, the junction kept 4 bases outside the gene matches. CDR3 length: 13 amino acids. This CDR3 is CASSRTSGNEQYF. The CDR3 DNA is TGTGCCAGCTCGCGGACTAGCGGGAACGAGCAGTACTTC.